The 22 T cell receptor beta chains listed next were all sequenced from one sample in a study of cytomegalovirus exposure and HLA in healthy donors. PCR involved 60 Vbeta and 13 Jbeta primers. Using immunoSEQ multiplex PCR, the repertoire was profiled, and TCRdb retains in-frame clones only, with some absent. Among 100,000 or so clones, about three quarters were seen once, and the ten largest hold 3.5% to 5.5%. Sequenced sample: PBMCs. These receptor sequences come from a woman between 40 and 55 years old in good health and CMV-seropositive.

The chain's CDR3 is CASSQNAGEKLFF. In DNA form, the CDR3 reads TGCGCCAGCAGCCAAAACGCGGGTGAAAAACTGTTTTTT. The chain is built from TRBV4-1 and TRBJ1-4; D not certain. Germline V gene sequence: CDR1 MGHRA, CDR2 YSYEKL. CDR3 size: 13 residues. V was trimmed by 2 bases and J by 7 bases, leaving 8 bases between them.

The gene calls are TRBV28 and TRBJ2-5; tentative D call: TRBD2 (5 bases). The J call is uncertain, as TRBJ2-7 better fits the DNA end. The germline V gene has CDR1 MDHEN and CDR2 SYDVKM. This CDR3 region has 13 residues. CDR3 residues: CASVSSNSYEQYF. CDR3 DNA: TGTGCCAGCGTTTCTAGCAACTCCTACGAGCAGTACTTC.

The chain couples TRBV5-8 to TRBJ1-6; D ambiguous. Germline V gives CDR1 SGHTS, CDR2 YDEGEE. The CDR3 spans 16 residues. Trimming cost V 1 base and J 0 bases, with 8 bases left between them. The CDR3 region has the DNA TGTGCCAGCAGCTTGAAAGGACTCTCCTATAATTCACCCCTCCACTTT. It codes for CASSLKGLSYNSPLHF.

The chain combines TRBV2 with TRBJ2-3; 10 bases align to TRBD1. This CDR3 contains 14 residues. Germline V gene lookup returns CDR1 SNHLY and CDR2 FYNNEI. With 10 bases clipped from V and 4 bases from J, the junction kept 8 bases outside the gene matches. CDR3 in amino acids: CAIGTGAPSDTQYF. CDR3 DNA: TGTGCCATTGGGACAGGGGCACCCTCAGATACGCAGTATTTT.

The V and J genes are TRBV10-2 and TRBJ2-1; the match to TRBD2 covers 10 bases. CDR3 length: 14 amino acids. Germline CDR1 WSHSY, CDR2 SAAADI. V shed 6 bases, J shed 5 bases, and the junction held 4 bases outside the gene matches. CDR3 coding DNA: TGCGCCAGCAGAACTAGCGGGACCCACAATGAGCAGTTCTTC. Encoded protein: CASRTSGTHNEQFF.

The chain couples TRBV15 to TRBJ1-1; 8 bases align to TRBD1. Losses at the gene ends were 3 bases for V and 1 base for J; bases not matched to a gene: 4. From germline, CDR1 is LNHNV and CDR2 YYDKDF (reference sequence). This CDR3 contains 15 residues. The CDR3 sequence: CATSSNRGANTEAFF. For the CDR3, the DNA is TGTGCCACCAGCAGCAACAGGGGGGCGAACACTGAAGCTTTCTTT.

This clone was detected a few times. The V and J genes are TRBV5-4 and TRBJ1-1; 7 bases align to TRBD1. Germline lookup yields CDR1 SGHNT and CDR2 YYREEE (reference sequence). The V and J ends lost 5 bases and 4 bases, in that order; junction bases with no gene match: 8. This CDR3 has 14 amino acids. The CDR3: CASRLRGFGTEAFF. In DNA, the CDR3 is TGTGCCAGCAGACTCAGGGGGTTTGGCACTGAAGCTTTCTTT.

This chain joins TRBV11-2 and TRBJ2-1, with a tentative D call TRBD1 (5 bases). Germline CDR1 SGHAT, CDR2 FQNNGV. This CDR3 spans 19 amino acids. The ends were cut back, 4 bases at V and 5 bases at J, with 27 bases in the middle. DNA for the CDR3: TGTGCCAGCAGCTCCCATCCCCAGGGCGCGAGGCTAGGGGACAATGAGCAGTTCTTC. This sequence encodes CASSSHPQGARLGDNEQFF. The full variable domain, rest sourced from reference TRBV11-2 and TRBJ2-1, is EAGVAQSPRYKIIEKRQSVAFWCNPISGHATLYWYQQILGQGPKLLIQFQNNGVVDDSQLPKDRFSAERLKGVDSTLKIQPAKLEDSAVYLCASSSHPQGARLGDNEQFFGPGTRLTVL.

The J gene is TRBJ2-7, the V gene TRBV7-8, with 9 bases aligning to TRBD1. Trimming at V came to 6 bases and at J to 3 bases, leaving 9 bases not matched to a gene. This CDR3 is built from 15 residues. Per the germline V gene, CDR1 is SGHVS and CDR2 is FQNEAQ. The CDR3 here is CASRPTRGQGYEQYF. DNA of the CDR3: TGTGCCAGCAGACCTACCCGGGGACAGGGCTACGAGCAGTACTTC.

The gene calls are TRBV28 and TRBJ1-2; D is possibly TRBD1 (5 bases). The CDR3 runs to 12 residues. V lost 9 bases and J lost 8, with 16 bases in between. Germline CDR1 and CDR2: MDHEN and SYDVKM. CDR3 residues: CASQGFTEGYTF. DNA of the CDR3: TGTGCCAGTCAGGGATTCACGGAGGGCTACACCTTC.

The chain joins TRBV7-2 to TRBJ2-5, with 8 nucleotides matching TRBD2. The last part of the DNA fits TRBJ2-7 better; the J call may be wrong. CDR3 length: 15 amino acids. In germline, CDR1 is SGHTA, CDR2 FQGNSA. CDR3 in DNA: TGTGCCAGCAGCTTACGTCTAGCGGGCTCCTACGAGCAGTACTTC. Translating it yields CASSLRLAGSYEQYF.

The rearrangement uses TRBV5-4 and TRBJ1-1, with TRBD1 identical over 10 bases. The CDR3 spans 14 residues. With 4 bases clipped from V and 3 bases from J, the junction kept 3 bases outside the gene matches. Per germline, CDR1 SGHNT and CDR2 YYREEE (reference sequence). Here the CDR3 reads CASSRGTGDTEAFF. CDR3 bases: TGTGCCAGCAGCCGCGGGACAGGGGACACTGAAGCTTTCTTT. The complete variable domain, with remaining parts taken from reference TRBV5-4 and TRBJ1-1, reads ETGVTQSPTHLIKTRGQQVTLRCSSQSGHNTVSWYQQALGQGPQFIFQYYREEENGRGNFPPRFSGLQFPNYSSELNVNALELDDSALYLCASSRGTGDTEAFFGQGTRLTVV.

This chain uses TRBV19 with TRBJ1-1, with D unresolved. The CDR3 consists of 11 residues. V was trimmed by 6 bases and J by 1 base, leaving 3 bases between them. Germline assignment: CDR1 LNHDA and CDR2 SQIVND (reference sequence). The CDR3 spells CASRANTEAFF. CDR3 in DNA: TGTGCCAGTAGGGCGAACACTGAAGCTTTCTTT.

V is TRBV11-2 and J is TRBJ2-7; TRBD2 is a possible D gene (6 bases). The germline V gene has CDR1 SGHAT and CDR2 FQNNGV. There are 15 residues in the CDR3. Trimming removed 1 base at V and 4 bases at J, with 14 bases between. CDR3 in amino acids: CASSLVGREVYEQYF. In nucleotides, the CDR3 is TGTGCCAGCAGCTTAGTGGGCAGGGAGGTTTACGAGCAGTACTTC.

This clone has a handful of counts. J is TRBJ2-7 and V is TRBV5-4; a possible D gene is TRBD2 (6 bases). Trimming stripped 5 bases from V and 5 bases from J, with 11 bases between. This CDR3 comprises 12 residues. Germline loops: CDR1 SGHNT, CDR2 YYREEE (reference sequence). CDR3 sequence: CASSYGRNEQYF. The CDR3 coding sequence is TGTGCCAGCAGTTATGGGAGGAACGAGCAGTACTTC.

The chain is built from TRBV7-3 and TRBJ2-5, with TRBD2 matching 8 bases. Looked up from germline, CDR1 is SGHTA and CDR2 is FQGTGA. The CDR3 runs to 13 residues. The trim removed 5 bases at V and 5 bases at J, leaving 4 bases unmatched. CDR3 bases: TGTGCCAGCAGCCCGCGGGGGGCTGAGACCCAGTACTTC. Translating it yields CASSPRGAETQYF.

This clone was detected a few times. V usage is TRBV7-2 and J usage is TRBJ2-2, with TRBD2 matching over 8 bases. Per germline, CDR1 SGHTA and CDR2 FQGNSA. The length of the CDR3 is 16 residues. After removal of 5 bases from V and 1 base from J, the junction contained 6 bases not matched to a gene. The CDR3 loop reads CASSPSGYGNTGELFF. In DNA, the CDR3 is TGTGCCAGCAGCCCTAGCGGGTATGGGAACACCGGGGAGCTGTTTTTT.

The rearrangement links TRBV6-5 to TRBJ2-7, with D tentatively TRBD2 (6 bases). The V end was cut by 6 bases, the J end by 1 base, with 13 bases between. The CDR3 covers 14 residues. Germline-derived CDR1 and CDR2 are MNHEY and SVGAGI. The chain's CDR3 is CASSSGTASYEQYF. CDR3 bases: TGTGCCAGCAGCTCAGGGACTGCATCCTACGAGCAGTACTTC.

This chain joins TRBV4-3 and TRBJ2-2; 8 bases align to TRBD1. The CDR3 runs 16 residues. CDR1 is LGHNA, CDR2 YSLEER, per germline. Trimming cost V 1 base and J 5 bases; bases outside gene matches: 6. CDR3 loop: CASSQGTGTNTGELFF. DNA of the CDR3: TGCGCCAGCAGCCAAGGGACAGGGACAAATACCGGGGAGCTGTTTTTT.

The chain is built from TRBV9 and TRBJ2-5; the match to TRBD2 covers 13 bases. The germline V gene has CDR1 SGDLS and CDR2 YYNGEE. The CDR3 extends over 17 amino acids. The ends lost 2 bases at V and 4 bases at J; junction bases unmatched: 8. The CDR3 reads CASSVTSGTSGIETQYF. The CDR3 DNA reads as TGTGCCAGCAGCGTGACTTCCGGGACTAGCGGGATAGAGACCCAGTACTTC.

V gene TRBV14 combines with J gene TRBJ2-1; D not resolved. This CDR3 region has 12 residues. The V end was cut by 0 bases, the J end by 9 bases, with 6 bases between. Germline lookup yields CDR1 SGHDN and CDR2 FVKESK. This CDR3 is CASSQETLEQFF. CDR3 nucleotides: TGTGCCAGCAGCCAAGAGACACTTGAGCAGTTCTTC.

The chain recombines TRBV2 with TRBJ2-5; 10 bases agree with TRBD2. This CDR3 comprises 16 residues. Germline CDR1 is SNHLY and CDR2 is FYNNEI. V was pared by 6 bases and J by 3 bases, with 10 bases of the junction left unmatched. CDR3 in amino acids: CASSQEDLAGEETQYF. CDR3 nucleotide sequence: TGTGCCAGCAGCCAAGAGGACCTAGCGGGAGAAGAGACCCAGTACTTC. The variable domain in full, with the rest retrieved from reference TRBV2 and TRBJ2-5, is EPEVTQTPSHQVTQMGQEVILRCVPISNHLYFYWYRQILGQKVEFLVSFYNNEISEKSEIFDDQFSVERPDGSNFTLKIRSTKLEDSAMYFCASSQEDLAGEETQYFGPGTRLLVL.